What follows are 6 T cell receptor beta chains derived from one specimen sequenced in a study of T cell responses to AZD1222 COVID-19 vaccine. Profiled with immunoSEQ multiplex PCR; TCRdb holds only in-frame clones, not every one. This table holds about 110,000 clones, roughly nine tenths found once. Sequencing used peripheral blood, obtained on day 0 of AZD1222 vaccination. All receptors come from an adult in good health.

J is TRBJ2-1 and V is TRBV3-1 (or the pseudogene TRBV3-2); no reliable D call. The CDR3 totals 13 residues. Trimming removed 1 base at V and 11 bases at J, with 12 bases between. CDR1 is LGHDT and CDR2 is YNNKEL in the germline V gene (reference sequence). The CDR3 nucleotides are TGTGCCAGCAGCCAAGTAATAGTGCGGCAGCAGTTCTTC. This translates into CASSQVIVRQQFF.

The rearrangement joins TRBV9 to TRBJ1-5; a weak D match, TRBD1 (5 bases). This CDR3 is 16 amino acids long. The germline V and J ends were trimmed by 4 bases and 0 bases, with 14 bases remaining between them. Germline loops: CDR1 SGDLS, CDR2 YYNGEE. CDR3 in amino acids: CASSPGALNSNQPQHF. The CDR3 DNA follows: TGTGCCAGCAGCCCCGGGGCTCTAAATAGCAATCAGCCCCAGCATTTT.

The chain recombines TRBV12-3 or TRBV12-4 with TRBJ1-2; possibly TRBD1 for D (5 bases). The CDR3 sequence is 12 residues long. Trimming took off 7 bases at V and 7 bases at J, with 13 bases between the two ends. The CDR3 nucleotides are TGTGCCAGCACCCCCGGGGGAGGTGGCTACACCTTC. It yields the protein CASTPGGGGYTF.

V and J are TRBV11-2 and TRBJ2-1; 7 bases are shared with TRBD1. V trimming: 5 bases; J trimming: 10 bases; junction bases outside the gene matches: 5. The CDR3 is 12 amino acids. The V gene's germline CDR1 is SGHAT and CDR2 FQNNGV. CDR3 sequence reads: CASSTRTGEQFF. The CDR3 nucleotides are TGTGCCAGCAGCACCCGGACAGGAGAGCAGTTCTTC.

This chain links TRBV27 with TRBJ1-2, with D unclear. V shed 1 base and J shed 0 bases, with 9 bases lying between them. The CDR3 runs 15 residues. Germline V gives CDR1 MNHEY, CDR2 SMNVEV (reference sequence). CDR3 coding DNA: TGTGCCAGCAGTTTATTTTTCAGTGCTAACTATGGCTACACCTTC. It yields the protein CASSLFFSANYGYTF.

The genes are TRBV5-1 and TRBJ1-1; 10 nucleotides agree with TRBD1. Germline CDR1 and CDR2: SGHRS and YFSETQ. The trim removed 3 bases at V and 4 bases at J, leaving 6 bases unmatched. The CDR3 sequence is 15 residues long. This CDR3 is CASSSGTGEPTEAFF. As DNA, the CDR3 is TGCGCCAGCAGCTCCGGGACAGGGGAGCCCACTGAAGCTTTCTTT.